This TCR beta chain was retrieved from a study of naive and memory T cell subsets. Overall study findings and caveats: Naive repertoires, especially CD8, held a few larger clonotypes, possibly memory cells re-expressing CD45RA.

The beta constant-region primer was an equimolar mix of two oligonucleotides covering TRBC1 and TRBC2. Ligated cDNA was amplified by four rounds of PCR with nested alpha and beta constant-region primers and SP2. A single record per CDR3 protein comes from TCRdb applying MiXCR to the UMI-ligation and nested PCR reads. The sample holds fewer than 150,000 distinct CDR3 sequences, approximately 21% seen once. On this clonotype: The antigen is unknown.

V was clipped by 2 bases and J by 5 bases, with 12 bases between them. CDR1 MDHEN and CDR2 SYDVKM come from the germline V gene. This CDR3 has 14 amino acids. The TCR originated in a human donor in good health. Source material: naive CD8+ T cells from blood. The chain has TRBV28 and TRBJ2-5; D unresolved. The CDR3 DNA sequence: TGTGCCAGCAGTTTAGTTCTGATGGGGGAGACCCAGTACTTC. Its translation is CASSLVLMGETQYF.